This TCR beta chain was sequenced in a study of T cell repertoires in cytomegalovirus infection. About the research overall: Both a matching HLA type and CMV infection were indicated by public TCR beta signatures.

The CDR3 is 14 amino acids. CDR1 is SGHRS, CDR2 YFSETQ, per germline. Unmatched junction bases numbered 3, after V lost 3 bases and J lost 4 bases. With regard to this clonotype: What it binds is unknown.

TCRdb re-called the reads with MiXCR, one entry per CDR3 protein. Of hundreds of thousands of distinct CDR3 sequences detected, 9% to 9.5% appear once; the ten largest clones hold 3.5% to 4.5%. Whole-study results and caveats: In two of eight donors, the top clonotype was HLA-C-restricted CMV-specific.

V usage is TRBV5-1 and J usage is TRBJ1-4; 7 bases are a match to TRBD1. The receptor comes from a human donor in good health (CMV status not recorded). Some clones in this sample may be carry-over from other donors' samples. The sequencing sample was made of PBMCs. The CDR3 spells CASSSDRSNEKLFF. CDR3 sequence (DNA): TGCGCCAGCAGCTCGGACAGGAGTAATGAAAAACTGTTTTTT.